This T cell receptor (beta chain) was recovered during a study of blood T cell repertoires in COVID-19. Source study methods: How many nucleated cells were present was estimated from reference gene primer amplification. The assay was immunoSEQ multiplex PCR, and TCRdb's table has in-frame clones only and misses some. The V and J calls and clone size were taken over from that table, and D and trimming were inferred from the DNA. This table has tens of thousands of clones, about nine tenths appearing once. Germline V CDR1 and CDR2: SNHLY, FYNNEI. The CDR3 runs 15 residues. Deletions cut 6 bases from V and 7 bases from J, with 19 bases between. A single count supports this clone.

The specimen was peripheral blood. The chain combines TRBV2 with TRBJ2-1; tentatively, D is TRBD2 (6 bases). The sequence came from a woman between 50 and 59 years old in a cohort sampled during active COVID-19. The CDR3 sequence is CASSGGGPIGNEQFF. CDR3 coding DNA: TGTGCCAGCAGCGGAGGAGGGCCGATTGGAAATGAGCAGTTCTTC.